A selection of T cell receptor beta chains follows, all from one sample in a study of technical replicates of blood from a few donors. Some clones are missing from TCRdb's copy, which holds only in-frame ones; the method was immunoSEQ multiplex PCR. The sample shows tens of thousands of clones, roughly 94% of them seen only once. Sequencing input: T cells isolated from PBMCs. The receptor set was obtained from a human donor in good health. Each CDR3 is given with its conserved first and last residue. The order of the fields is J gene, V gene, D gene, clone size, CDR3 protein, CDR3 DNA. D genes are given only for firm matches. Clone sizes are given selectively: once, few, many, or a class where the clone is expanded.

TRBJ2-1 | TRBV7-9 | TRBD2 | NA | CASSLSGTSGRAGEQFF | TGTGCCAGCAGCCTATCCGGGACTAGCGGGAGGGCAGGTGAGCAGTTCTTC
TRBJ2-7 | TRBV6-5 | TRBD1 | NA | CASSRTGSYEQYF | TGTGCCAGCAGTCGGACAGGGTCCTACGAGCAGTACTTC
TRBJ2-2 | TRBV6-1 | NA | NA | CASTPDPSWTGELFF | TGTGCCAGCACCCCCGATCCCAGTTGGACCGGGGAGCTGTTTTTT
TRBJ2-1 | TRBV7-9 | NA | NA | CASSLLASEQFF | TGTGCCAGCAGCTTACTAGCTAGTGAGCAGTTCTTC
TRBJ1-2 | TRBV2 | NA | once | CASSEPDGYTF | TGTGCCAGCAGTGAACCGGATGGCTACACCTTC
TRBJ2-7 | TRBV30 | TRBD1 | NA | CAWSRDRGHEQYF | TGTGCCTGGAGTAGGGACAGGGGCCACGAGCAGTACTTC
TRBJ2-3 | TRBV7-6 | TRBD2 | NA | CASSLAGGFTDTQYF | TGTGCCAGCAGTTTAGCGGGAGGATTCACAGATACGCAGTATTTT
TRBJ2-7 | TRBV4-3 | NA | NA | CASSSDREGLSYEQYF | TGCGCCAGCAGCTCGGACAGGGAGGGCTTGAGCTACGAGCAGTACTTC
TRBJ2-7 | TRBV12-5 | TRBD2 | NA | CASGPPGLAGREQYF | TGTGCTAGTGGCCCCCCGGGACTAGCGGGACGCGAGCAGTACTTC
TRBJ2-6 | TRBV28 | TRBD2 | once | CASSRGGSGANVLTF | TGTGCCAGCAGTCGGGGGGGGAGTGGGGCCAACGTCCTGACTTTC
TRBJ2-5 | TRBV10-3 | TRBD2 | NA | CAISPLSSGSETQYF | TGTGCCATCAGCCCACTCTCTAGCGGGAGTGAGACCCAGTACTTC
TRBJ1-5 | TRBV2 | NA | NA | CASEGAGKSNQPQHF | TGTGCCAGCGAAGGGGCAGGGAAGTCCAATCAGCCCCAGCATTTT
TRBJ1-2 | TRBV11-2 | TRBD1 | NA | CASSLVLGTGGAGYTF | TGTGCCAGCAGCTTAGTTTTAGGGACAGGGGGCGCCGGCTACACCTTC
TRBJ2-5 | TRBV7-9 | NA | NA | CASSLMAGSETQYF | TGTGCCAGCAGCTTAATGGCGGGGTCAGAGACCCAGTACTTC
TRBJ1-5 | TRBV6-1 | NA | NA | CASSEGPINQPQHF | TGTGCCAGCAGTGAAGGTCCCATCAATCAGCCCCAGCATTTT
TRBJ1-2 | TRBV4-3 | TRBD1 | once | CASSQDWTGRNYGYTF | TGCGCCAGCAGCCAAGATTGGACAGGGCGAAACTATGGCTACACCTTC
TRBJ2-7 | TRBV28 | TRBD1 | once | CASSLLTGVYEQYF | TGTGCCAGCAGTTTACTTACAGGGGTCTACGAGCAGTACTTC
TRBJ1-2 | TRBV4-1 | NA | NA | CASSQVQELDYGYTF | TGCGCCAGCAGCCAAGTACAGGAGCTGGACTATGGCTACACCTTC
TRBJ1-1 | TRBV7-9 | NA | NA | CASSRQITEAFF | TGTGCCAGCAGCCGCCAGATAACTGAAGCTTTCTTT
TRBJ1-1 | TRBV7-3 | NA | NA | CASSSQVYTEAFF | TGTGCCAGCAGCTCACAGGTATACACTGAAGCTTTCTTT
TRBJ1-2 | TRBV27 | NA | NA | CASSTTFKSGYTF | TGTGCCAGCAGTACCACATTCAAATCTGGCTACACCTTC
TRBJ2-7 | TRBV19 | NA | NA | CASSRETTYEQYF | TGTGCCAGTAGTAGGGAGACCACCTACGAGCAGTACTTC
TRBJ2-7 | TRBV5-6 | NA | NA | CASSLGPLVFYEQYF | TGTGCCAGCAGCTTGGGGCCGTTGGTCTTCTACGAGCAGTACTTC
TRBJ2-7 | TRBV6-1 | TRBD1 | NA | CASRGPGGYEQYF | TGTGCCAGCAGAGGGCCAGGGGGCTACGAGCAGTACTTC
TRBJ1-1 | TRBV19 | TRBD1 | NA | CASRDRAGNTEAFF | TGTGCCAGTAGAGACAGGGCAGGGAACACTGAAGCTTTCTTT
TRBJ2-3 | TRBV11-1 | NA | NA | CASSLNLGSGTDTQYF | TGTGCCAGCAGCTTAAATCTCGGGTCGGGGACAGATACGCAGTATTTT
TRBJ1-2 | TRBV7-8 | NA | NA | CASSLGSRVGGVYGYTF | TGTGCCAGCAGCTTAGGGAGCAGAGTGGGGGGTGTCTATGGCTACACCTTC
TRBJ2-3 | TRBV27 | TRBD1 | NA | CASSPFFDRGADTQYF | TGTGCCAGCAGTCCCTTTTTCGACAGGGGGGCAGATACGCAGTATTTT
TRBJ2-7 | TRBV30 | TRBD2 | NA | CAWTATSGNEQYF | TGTGCCTGGACAGCAACTAGCGGGAACGAGCAGTACTTC
TRBJ1-2 | TRBV23-1 | TRBD1 | NA | CASSQSPLTGGNGYTF | TGCGCCAGCAGTCAATCCCCACTGACAGGGGGCAATGGCTACACCTTC
TRBJ1-1 | TRBV6-1 | NA | NA | CASSEITANTEAFF | TGTGCCAGCAGCGAGATAACTGCGAACACTGAAGCTTTCTTT
TRBJ2-5 | TRBV6-5 | TRBD1 | NA | CATQTGEETQYF | TGTGCCACCCAAACAGGGGAAGAGACCCAGTACTTC
TRBJ2-1 | TRBV10-3 | TRBD1 | NA | CAIGQVSYNEQFF | TGTGCCATCGGACAGGTCTCCTACAATGAGCAGTTCTTC
TRBJ2-7 | TRBV6-5 | NA | NA | CASSPGNEQYF | TGTGCCAGCTCTCCCGGGAACGAGCAGTACTTC
TRBJ2-5 | TRBV19 | TRBD1 | NA | CASSTGTGLGETQYF | TGTGCCAGTAGTACCGGGACAGGGCTAGGGGAGACCCAGTACTTC
TRBJ1-5 | TRBV9 | NA | NA | CASSPGVFSNQPQHF | TGTGCCAGCAGCCCGGGGGTTTTTAGCAATCAGCCCCAGCATTTT
TRBJ2-2 | TRBV28 | NA | many | CASNLRVKGTGELFF | TGTGCCAGCAACCTCCGGGTAAAAGGCACCGGGGAGCTGTTTTTT
TRBJ1-1 | TRBV7-9 | NA | once | CASSLGGAGANTEAFF | TGTGCCAGCAGCTTAGGAGGGGCGGGGGCGAACACTGAAGCTTTCTTT
TRBJ2-7 | TRBV28 | TRBD1 | NA | CASSDTGGHEQYF | TGTGCCAGCAGTGATACAGGGGGCCACGAGCAGTACTTC
TRBJ2-3 | TRBV29-1 | NA | NA | CSAHGPQRQYF | TGCAGCGCCCACGGCCCGCAGCGGCAGTATTTT
TRBJ1-2 | TRBV6-5 | NA | once | CASSPDRDNGYTF | TGTGCCAGCAGTCCTGACAGAGACAATGGCTACACCTTC
TRBJ1-4 | TRBV5-1 | TRBD1 | NA | CASSQGTGNEKLFF | TGCGCCAGCAGCCAAGGGACAGGAAATGAAAAACTGTTTTTT
TRBJ1-3 | TRBV9 | NA | NA | CASSLGTNSGNTIYF | TGTGCCAGCAGCCTTGGGACAAACTCTGGAAACACCATATATTTT
TRBJ2-7 | TRBV5-6 | NA | NA | CASSFSSSYEQYF | TGTGCCAGCAGCTTTAGCTCGTCCTACGAGCAGTACTTC
TRBJ2-7 | TRBV7-2 | NA | NA | CASSLVSGDSSYEQYF | TGTGCCAGCAGCTTAGTCTCTGGGGACTCCTCCTACGAGCAGTACTTC
TRBJ2-7 | TRBV10-3 | NA | NA | CAISLTIQGNEQYF | TGTGCCATCAGTCTCACCATACAGGGAAACGAGCAGTACTTC
TRBJ2-5 | TRBV6-9 | NA | NA | CASSPDSGQTQYF | TGTGCCAGCAGTCCGGACTCCGGTCAGACCCAGTACTTC
TRBJ1-4 | TRBV9 | TRBD1 | few | CASSPRDSTNEKLFF | TGTGCCAGCAGCCCCCGGGACAGCACTAATGAAAAACTGTTTTTT
TRBJ2-1 | TRBV29-1 | NA | NA | CSSRPGADEQFF | TGCAGCTCGAGGCCTGGGGCGGATGAGCAGTTCTTC
TRBJ2-2 | TRBV11-2 | NA | NA | CASSFWAGDTGELFF | TGTGCCAGCAGCTTCTGGGCAGGGGACACCGGGGAGCTGTTTTTT
TRBJ2-1 | TRBV6-5 | NA | NA | CASRRDSEQFF | TGTGCCAGCAGACGCGACAGTGAGCAGTTCTTC
TRBJ1-2 | TRBV6-6 | TRBD1 | once | CASSYTLGQGNGYTF | TGTGCCAGCAGTTATACCCTGGGACAGGGGAATGGCTACACCTTC
TRBJ2-1 | TRBV12-5 | TRBD2 | once | CASGLWLAGYNEQFF | TGTGCTAGTGGTTTGTGGCTAGCGGGTTACAATGAGCAGTTCTTC
TRBJ2-3 | TRBV6-4 | TRBD2 | NA | CASSDSSGRHTDTQYF | TGTGCCAGCAGTGACTCTAGCGGGAGACACACAGATACGCAGTATTTT
TRBJ2-7 | TRBV9 | TRBD1 | NA | CASSVLGTGYEQYF | TGTGCCAGCAGCGTTCTAGGGACAGGATACGAGCAGTACTTC
TRBJ1-3 | TRBV5-1 | TRBD1 | NA | CASSLGGDRVGGNTIYF | TGCGCCAGCAGCTTGGGTGGAGACAGGGTTGGAGGGAACACCATATATTTT
TRBJ2-3 | TRBV4-1 | NA | NA | CASSQEGGGADTQYF | TGCGCCAGCAGCCAAGAAGGGGGAGGGGCAGATACGCAGTATTTT
TRBJ2-7 | TRBV6-5 | NA | NA | CASSYTESYEQYF | TGTGCCAGCAGTTATACGGAGTCCTACGAGCAGTACTTC
TRBJ2-2 | TRBV5-4 | NA | NA | CASSLLGRDFGELFF | TGTGCCAGCAGCTTGCTAGGCAGGGACTTCGGGGAGCTGTTTTTT
TRBJ1-1 | TRBV2 | NA | NA | CASSGGTEAFF | TGTGCCAGCAGTGGAGGGACTGAAGCTTTCTTT